This T cell receptor (beta chain) stems from a study of blood T cell repertoires in COVID-19. Seattle-derived patients entered the study during active infection and were followed longitudinally. Authors' methods: Amplifying reference gene primers gave estimates of nucleated cell counts. Libraries were prepared by immunoSEQ multiplex PCR; TCRdb keeps only in-frame clonotypes and omits some of them. V and J calls and clone size are those listed in that table; D and trimming were worked out from the DNA. The sample has about 480,000 clones; approximately 88% are singletons. The sequence was collected from a woman aged 45-65 years with COVID-19, enrolled during active disease. The sequenced sample was peripheral blood.

In DNA form, the CDR3 reads TGTGCCAGCAGTTCACTCCTCGGGGTTGAGCAGTACTTC. It codes for CASSSLLGVEQYF. The chain couples TRBV12-3 or TRBV12-4 to TRBJ2-7; tentative D call: TRBD2 (5 bases). V gave up 4 bases and J gave up 7 bases, with 14 bases separating them. This CDR3 has 13 amino acids.